What follows is one TCR beta chain and its context. This sample was included in a study of PD-1 and CTLA-4 blockade in melanoma. The CDR3 consists of 15 residues. The germline V and J ends were trimmed by 5 bases and 0 bases, with 11 bases remaining between them. The germline CDR1 and CDR2 sequences are LNHDA and SQIVND (reference sequence). Assay used: immunoSEQ multiplex PCR; TCRdb lists only in-frame clones, some missing. The repertoire holds some 30,000 clones, with 88% as singletons. The TCR comes from a human donor with melanoma. The V call is TRBV19, the J call TRBJ2-1; D remains ambiguous. The sequencing here drew on CD8+ T cells from peripheral blood, taken from a patient given anti-PD-1 treatment. The CDR3 nucleotides are TGTGCCAGTAGTCCTTACTCGAGCTCCTACAATGAGCAGTTCTTC. Amino acids: CASSPYSSSYNEQFF.